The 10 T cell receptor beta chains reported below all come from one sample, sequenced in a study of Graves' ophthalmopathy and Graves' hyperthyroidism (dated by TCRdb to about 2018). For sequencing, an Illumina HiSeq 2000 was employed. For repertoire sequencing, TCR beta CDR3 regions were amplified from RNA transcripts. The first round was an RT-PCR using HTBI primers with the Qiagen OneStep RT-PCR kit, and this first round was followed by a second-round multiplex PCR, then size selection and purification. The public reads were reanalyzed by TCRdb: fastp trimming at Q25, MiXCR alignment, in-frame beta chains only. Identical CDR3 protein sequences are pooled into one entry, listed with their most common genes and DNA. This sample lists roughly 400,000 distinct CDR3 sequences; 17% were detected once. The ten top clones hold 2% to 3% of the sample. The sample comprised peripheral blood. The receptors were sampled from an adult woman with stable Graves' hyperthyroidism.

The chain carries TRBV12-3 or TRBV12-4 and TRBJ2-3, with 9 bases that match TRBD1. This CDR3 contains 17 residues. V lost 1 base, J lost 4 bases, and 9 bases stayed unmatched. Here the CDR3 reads CASSLDKVYRGPDTQYF. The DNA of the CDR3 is TGTGCCAGCAGTTTAGACAAGGTTTACAGGGGGCCAGATACGCAGTATTTT.

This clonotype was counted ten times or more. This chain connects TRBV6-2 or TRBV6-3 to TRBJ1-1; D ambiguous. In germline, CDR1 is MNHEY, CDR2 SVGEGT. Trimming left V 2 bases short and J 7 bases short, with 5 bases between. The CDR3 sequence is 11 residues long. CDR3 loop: CASSYDREAFF. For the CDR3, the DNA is TGTGCCAGCAGTTACGACCGTGAAGCTTTCTTT.

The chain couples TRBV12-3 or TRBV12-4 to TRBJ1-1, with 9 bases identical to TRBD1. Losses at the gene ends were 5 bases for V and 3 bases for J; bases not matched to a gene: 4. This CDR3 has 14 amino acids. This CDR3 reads CASSRDRVDTEAFF. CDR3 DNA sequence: TGTGCCAGCAGTCGGGACAGGGTAGACACTGAAGCTTTCTTT.

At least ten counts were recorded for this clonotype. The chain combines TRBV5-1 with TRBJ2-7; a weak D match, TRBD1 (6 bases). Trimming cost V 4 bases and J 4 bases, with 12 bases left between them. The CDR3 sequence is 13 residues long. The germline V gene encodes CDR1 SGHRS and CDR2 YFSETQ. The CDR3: CASSTGSGYEQYF. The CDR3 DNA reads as TGCGCCAGCAGCACAGGGTCGGGGTACGAGCAGTACTTC.

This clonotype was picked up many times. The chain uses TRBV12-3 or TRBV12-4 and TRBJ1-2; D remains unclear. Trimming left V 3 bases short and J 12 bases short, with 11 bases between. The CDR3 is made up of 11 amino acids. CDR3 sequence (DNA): TGTGCCAGCAGTTTCCCGGGTACCCACACCTTC. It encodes CASSFPGTHTF.

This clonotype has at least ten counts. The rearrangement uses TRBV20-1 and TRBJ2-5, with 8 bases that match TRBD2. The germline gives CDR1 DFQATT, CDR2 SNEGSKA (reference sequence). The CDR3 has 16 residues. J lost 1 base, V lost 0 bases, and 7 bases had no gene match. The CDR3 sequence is CSARDSGTSTQETQYF. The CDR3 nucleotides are TGCAGTGCTAGAGATTCCGGGACTAGTACCCAAGAGACCCAGTACTTC.

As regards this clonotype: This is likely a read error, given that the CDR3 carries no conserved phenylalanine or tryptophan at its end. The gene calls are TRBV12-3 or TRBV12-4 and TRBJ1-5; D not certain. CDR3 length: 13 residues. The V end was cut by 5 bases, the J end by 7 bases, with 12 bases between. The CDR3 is CASSTVSGQPQHY. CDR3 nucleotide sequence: TGTGCCAGCAGTACCGTTTCGGGGCAGCCCCAGCATTAT.

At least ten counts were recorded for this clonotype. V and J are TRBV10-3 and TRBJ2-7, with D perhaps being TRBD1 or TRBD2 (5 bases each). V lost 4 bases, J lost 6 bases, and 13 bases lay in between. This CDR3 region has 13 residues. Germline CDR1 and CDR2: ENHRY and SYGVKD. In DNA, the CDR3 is TGTGCCATCAGTGGGGACCAGGGTGGCGAGCAGTACTTC. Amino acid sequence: CAISGDQGGEQYF.

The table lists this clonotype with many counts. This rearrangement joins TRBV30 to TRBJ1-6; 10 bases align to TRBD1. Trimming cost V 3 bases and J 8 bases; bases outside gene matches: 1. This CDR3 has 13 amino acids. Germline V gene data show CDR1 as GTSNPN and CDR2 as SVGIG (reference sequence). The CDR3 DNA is TGTGCCTGGAGGGACAGGGGGTATTCACCCCTCCACTTT. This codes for CAWRDRGYSPLHF.

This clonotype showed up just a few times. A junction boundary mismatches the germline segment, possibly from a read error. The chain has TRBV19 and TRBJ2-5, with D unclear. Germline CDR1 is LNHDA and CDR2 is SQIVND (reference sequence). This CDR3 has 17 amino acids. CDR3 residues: CASSGPQVPPYQETKYF. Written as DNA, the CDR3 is TGTGCCAGTAGTGGTCCCCAGGTACCTCCGTACCAAGAGACCAAGTACTTC.